Listed below are T cell receptor beta chains from one sample, sequenced in a study of OX40 agonist ivuxolimab in advanced cancers. TCRdb keeps only in-frame clones here, not all; method: immunoSEQ multiplex PCR. This sample has about 70,000 clones; approximately 78% occur once, and the top ten carry less than 5.5%. The source material was CD4+ or CD8+ T cells sorted from blood, sampled in a trial of the OX40 agonist ivuxolimab. The receptors shown here come from an adult with an advanced solid tumor such as melanoma, head and neck, liver or kidney cancer. Each CDR3 is given with its conserved first and last residue. A D gene is named only where the DNA matches it firmly. Size tells how often a clone was seen (once, few, many) or the class of an expanded clone, and some rows leave it out.

- | TRBJ1-5 | - | TRBV11-2 | TGTGCCAGCAGCTTGGGAGGGAGCAATCAGCCCCAGCATTTT | CASSLGGSNQPQHF
- | TRBJ1-1 | - | TRBV7-2 | TGTGCCAGCAGCTTAGAGATGAACACTGAAGCTTTCTTT | CASSLEMNTEAFF
- | TRBJ2-7 | - | TRBV6-6 | TGTGCCAGCAGCCAGAACTACGAGCAGTACTTC | CASSQNYEQYF
- | TRBJ1-2 | - | TRBV15 | TGTGCCACCAGCAGGAAAGGGGTCTATGGCTACACCTTC | CATSRKGVYGYTF
- | TRBJ2-1 | - | TRBV13 | TGTGCCAGCAGCTTCTGGACTCGCTACAATGAGCAGTTCTTC | CASSFWTRYNEQFF
TRBD1 | TRBJ2-1 | - | TRBV5-1 | TGCGCCAGCAGCTGGGACAGGGATCCCAATGAGCAGTTCTTC | CASSWDRDPNEQFF
- | TRBJ1-3 | once | TRBV9 | TGTGCCAGCAGCGTAGGGCAGGCCGGAAACACCATATATTTT | CASSVGQAGNTIYF
- | TRBJ2-1 | once | TRBV7-7 | TGTGCCAGCAGCCCATCTGTGGGAGGCGACAATGAGCAGTTCTTC | CASSPSVGGDNEQFF
TRBD1 | TRBJ1-1 | - | TRBV28 | TGTGCCAGCAGTTCCCCGACAGGGGAGAACACTGAAGCTTTCTTT | CASSSPTGENTEAFF
- | TRBJ2-7 | - | TRBV4-3 | TGCGCCAGCAGCCGGGGTGACGAGCAGTACTTC | CASSRGDEQYF
TRBD1 | TRBJ2-7 | - | TRBV6-5 | TGTGCCAGCAGACTTTGGGGGACAGGGGGCGACGAGCAGTACTTC | CASRLWGTGGDEQYF
TRBD1 | TRBJ1-5 | - | TRBV23-1 | TGCGCCAGCATCTTACAGGGGGAGGGTGATGATCAGCCCCAGCATTTT | CASILQGEGDDQPQHF
- | TRBJ1-2 | few | TRBV11-3 | TGTGCCAGCAGCTTAGGAGGCCCCGACGTTAACTATGGCTACACCTTC | CASSLGGPDVNYGYTF
- | TRBJ2-3 | - | TRBV29-1 | TGCAGCGTTATCGGGGTGGACGGCACAGATACGCAGTATTTT | CSVIGVDGTDTQYF
- | TRBJ2-7 | few | TRBV11-2 | TGTGCCAGCAGCTTGCAGCACTCCTACGAGCAGTACTTC | CASSLQHSYEQYF
TRBD1 | TRBJ2-2 | - | TRBV10-1 | TGCGCCAGCCGGGGACAGGGGAACACCGGGGAGCTGTTTTTT | CASRGQGNTGELFF
- | TRBJ2-2 | - | TRBV28 | TGTGCCAGCAACTCGGCCGGGGAGCTGTTTTTT | CASNSAGELFF
- | TRBJ2-3 | - | TRBV7-2 | TGTGCCAGCAGCTTAGCCACAGCATGGGATACGCAGTATTTT | CASSLATAWDTQYF
TRBD1 | TRBJ2-7 | - | TRBV11-2 | TGTGCCAGCAGCACCCTTTCCGGGACAGGGGGCGTTCAGTACTTC | CASSTLSGTGGVQYF
TRBD2 | TRBJ2-1 | - | TRBV18 | TGTGCCAGCTCACCAAAACTAGCGGGGGGGCTTAATGAGCAGTTCTTC | CASSPKLAGGLNEQFF
- | TRBJ1-4 | - | TRBV6-5 | TGTGCCAGCAGTTACTCGTCTACGTTGGGGGAAAAACTGTTTTTT | CASSYSSTLGEKLFF
- | TRBJ1-3 | - | TRBV5-4 | TGTGCCAGCAGCTTGGCCGGTAGGGCCGGGTCTGGAAACACCATATATTTT | CASSLAGRAGSGNTIYF
- | TRBJ2-7 | few | TRBV6-5 | TGTGCCTCAGGAGGCTACGAGCAGTACTTC | CASGGYEQYF
TRBD1 | TRBJ1-6 | once | TRBV6-5 | TGTGCCAGCAGTTCCAGGGGGCGGGATTCACCCCTCCACTTT | CASSSRGRDSPLHF
- | TRBJ2-5 | - | TRBV5-1 | TGCGCCAGCAGCCTTATAAATAACCAAGAGACCCAGTACTTC | CASSLINNQETQYF
- | TRBJ1-5 | once | TRBV5-1 | TGCGCCAGCAGCTTGGGCGGGGGGGCTCAGGGACAGCCCCAGCATTTT | CASSLGGGAQGQPQHF
TRBD1 | TRBJ1-2 | - | TRBV13 | TGTGCCAGCAGTAGGGGGCCGTTAATGGAGGGCTACACCTTC | CASSRGPLMEGYTF
TRBD2 | TRBJ2-7 | once | TRBV27 | TGTGCCAGCTCCGGACTAGCGGGAGCCCCCTACGAGCAGTACTTC | CASSGLAGAPYEQYF
- | TRBJ2-2 | once | TRBV7-9 | TGTGCCAGCAGCTTAGCGTCGTTAAACACCGGGGAGCTGTTTTTT | CASSLASLNTGELFF
TRBD1 | TRBJ2-3 | few | TRBV10-1 | TGCGCCAGCAGTGAGTCGGGACAGGGGTCAGATACGCAGTATTTT | CASSESGQGSDTQYF
- | TRBJ1-1 | - | TRBV2 | TGTGCCAGCAGTGATAGCTGGGGGTCCACTGAAGCTTTCTTT | CASSDSWGSTEAFF
TRBD1 | TRBJ2-7 | - | TRBV5-4 | TGTGCCAGCAGCTTACCGGGACAGGGGAACGACGAGCAGTACTTC | CASSLPGQGNDEQYF
TRBD1 | TRBJ2-5 | - | TRBV4-1 | TGCGCCAGCAGCCACTTGGGACAGTCCGTAAGAGAGACCCAGTACTTC | CASSHLGQSVRETQYF
TRBD2 | TRBJ2-1 | - | TRBV6-5 | TGTGCCAGCAGTTACAAAGGACTAGCGGGAGAATCGCAGTTCTTC | CASSYKGLAGESQFF
- | TRBJ1-1 | - | TRBV14 | TGTGCCAGCAGCCAGCAGGGGCTTAACACTGAAGCTTTCTTT | CASSQQGLNTEAFF